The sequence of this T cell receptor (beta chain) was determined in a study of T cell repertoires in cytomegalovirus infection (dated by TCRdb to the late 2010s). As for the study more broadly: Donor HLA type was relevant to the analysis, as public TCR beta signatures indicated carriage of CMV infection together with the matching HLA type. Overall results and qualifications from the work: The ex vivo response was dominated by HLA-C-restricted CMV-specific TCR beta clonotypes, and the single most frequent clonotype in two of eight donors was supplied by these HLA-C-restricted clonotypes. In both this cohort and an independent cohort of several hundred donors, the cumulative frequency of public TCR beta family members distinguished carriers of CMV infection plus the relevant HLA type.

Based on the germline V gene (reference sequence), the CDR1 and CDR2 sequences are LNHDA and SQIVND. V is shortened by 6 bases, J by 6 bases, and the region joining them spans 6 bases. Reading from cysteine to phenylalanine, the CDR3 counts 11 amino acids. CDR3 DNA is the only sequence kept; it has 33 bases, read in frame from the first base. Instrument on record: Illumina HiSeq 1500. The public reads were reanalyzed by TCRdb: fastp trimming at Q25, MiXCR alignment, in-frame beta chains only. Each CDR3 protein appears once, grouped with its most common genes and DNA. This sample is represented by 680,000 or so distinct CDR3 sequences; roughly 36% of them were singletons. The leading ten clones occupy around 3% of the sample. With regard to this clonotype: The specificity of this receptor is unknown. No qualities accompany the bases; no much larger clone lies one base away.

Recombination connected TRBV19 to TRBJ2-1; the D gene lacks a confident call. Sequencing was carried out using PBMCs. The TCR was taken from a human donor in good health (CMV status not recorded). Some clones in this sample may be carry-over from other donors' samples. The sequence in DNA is TGTGCCAGTAGCCCCTCCAATGAGCAGTTCTTC. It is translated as CASSPSNEQFF.